This T cell receptor beta chain comes out of a study of cytomegalovirus exposure and HLA in healthy donors. The CDR3 extends over 19 amino acids. V dropped 3 bases and J dropped 6; count of bases not matched to a gene: 12. The V gene's germline CDR1 is MDHEN and CDR2 SYDVKM. To note about this clone: No antigen is known for it.

PCR primers comprised 60 Vbeta and 13 Jbeta primers. The assay was immunoSEQ multiplex PCR, and TCRdb's table has in-frame clones only and misses some. The table for this sample gives about 34,000 clones. Study results and caveats: A later analysis reported that several of the most significant clusters appeared to be linked to common viral pathogens, among them Epstein-Barr virus.

Material: PBMCs. This chain connects TRBV28 to TRBJ2-2, with TRBD2 matching 14 bases. The receptor's source is a woman aged 35 to 49 in good health and CMV-seropositive. CDR3 sequence reads: CASSLGGTSGSGGPGELFF. DNA of the CDR3: TGTGCCAGCAGTTTGGGCGGGACTAGCGGGAGTGGGGGTCCCGGGGAGCTGTTTTTT.